What follows describes a single T cell receptor (beta chain). Only a few counts were recorded for this clonotype. Its antigen remains undetermined. Per-base qualities were not stored, and no clone one base away is much larger. The data were taken from a study of response to subunit inactivated influenza vaccine (dated by TCRdb to 2016 to 2019). Regarding the study in general: Deep quantitative profiling of the T cell receptor repertoire was used in the study to follow responses to a trivalent subunit inactivated influenza vaccine.

Read against the paper, the sample's time point label means: 45 days after influenza vaccine administration. Library construction relied on RT-PCR. The instrument was an Illumina HiSeq 2500. Through fastp at Q25 and MiXCR, TCRdb rebuilt clones from the public reads, retaining in-frame beta chains. Each record represents a unique CDR3 protein, reported with the most common genes and DNA among its rows. The sample records 540,000 or so distinct CDR3 sequences, approximately 12% of which are singletons. The ten most abundant clones make up about an eighth of the sample. The full study reports these points: According to the authors, only a limited number of new T cells may be recruited by each seasonal influenza vaccination.

V is shortened by 2 bases, J by 1 base, and the region joining them spans 12 bases. Its CDR3 holds 15 amino acids, cysteine through phenylalanine. Only the CDR3 DNA stays, 45 bases, in frame from base 1. CDR1 and CDR2 were assigned from the germline V gene as SGHTA and FQGNSA. The TCR was taken from a man aged 50 or older who received an inactivated influenza vaccine. Donor details come from another sample of the same person, matched by shared clones. The material sequenced was PBMCs from blood, taken about 6 weeks after vaccination. The chain couples TRBV7-2 to TRBJ2-7; the D segment might be TRBD1 or TRBD2, since each matches 5 bases. CDR3 sequence: CASSLTRDRSYEQYF. The nucleotide sequence is given as TGTGCCAGCAGCTTAACCCGGGACCGATCCTACGAGCAGTACTTC.